This T cell receptor (beta chain) originates from a study of blood T cell repertoires in COVID-19. Here immunoSEQ multiplex PCR was the method, and the copy in TCRdb shows in-frame clones only, minus some. The data show about 430,000 clones, around nine tenths seen once. The specimen sequenced was PBMCs or T cells enriched from blood (not recorded which). The sequence was obtained from a woman aged 18 to 35 who had been exposed to COVID-19.

CDR3 amino acids: CASSRNTGELFF. The DNA of the CDR3 is TGTGCCAGCAGCCGGAACACCGGGGAGCTGTTTTTT. The chain couples TRBV11-3 to TRBJ2-2; D not certain. Trimming stripped 5 bases from V and 1 base from J, with 2 bases between. Germline CDR1 is SGHNT and CDR2 is YENEEA. This CDR3 comprises 12 residues.